The 8 T cell receptor beta chains in this list originate from one sample, sequenced in a study of PD-L1 blockade in urothelial cancer. Time point noted: peripheral blood 6 weeks after treatment start. Sequencing used immunoSEQ multiplex PCR; TCRdb keeps in-frame clones, though not all of them. The data show tens of thousands of clones, roughly 86% seen once. The sample consisted of PBMCs, taken around atezolizumab (anti-PD-L1) treatment. The receptors here all came from a man in his sixties with urothelial cancer.

The genes are TRBV5-1 and TRBJ1-1; 7 positions agree with TRBD1. The CDR3 extends over 16 amino acids. Trimming took 0 bases from V and 11 from J; bases not matched to a gene: 16. Germline values: CDR1 SGHRS, CDR2 YFSETQ. CDR3 in amino acids: CASSLALGQAARMAFF. The CDR3 nucleotides are TGCGCCAGCAGCTTGGCCCTCGGACAGGCGGCGCGTATGGCTTTCTTT. The full variable domain, its missing parts supplied by reference TRBV5-1 and TRBJ1-1, is KAGVTQTPRYLIKTRGQQVTLSCSPISGHRSVSWYQQTPGQGLQFLFEYFSETQRNKGNFPGRFSGRQFSNSRSEMNVSTLELGDSALYLCASSLALGQAARMAFFGQGTRLTVV.

The chain carries TRBV5-5 and TRBJ1-2; 7 nucleotides agree with TRBD1. J was trimmed by 3 bases and V by 5 bases; bases with no gene match: 10. Germline V CDR1 and CDR2: SGHKS, YYEKEE (reference sequence). The length of the CDR3 is 15 residues. The CDR3: CASSIYLGGDYGYTF. The DNA of the CDR3 is TGTGCCAGCAGTATATACTTAGGGGGCGACTATGGCTACACCTTC. The whole variable domain, filled in from reference TRBV5-5 and TRBJ1-2, reads DAGVTQSPTHLIKTRGQQVTLRCSPISGHKSVSWYQQVLGQGPQFIFQYYEKEERGRGNFPDRFSARQFPNYSSELNVNALLLGDSALYLCASSIYLGGDYGYTFGSGTRLTVV.

In this sample, this clone turned up once. CDR3 loop: CASQGSVLDTQYF. CDR3 DNA: TGTGCCAGCCAGGGATCAGTTTTGGATACGCAGTATTTT. The V call is TRBV28, the J call TRBJ2-3, with a tentative D call TRBD1 (5 bases). The V gene lost 8 bases and the J gene lost 6 bases, with 15 bases spanning the gap. Per the germline V gene, CDR1 is MDHEN and CDR2 is SYDVKM. CDR3 size: 13 residues.

The chain has TRBV6-6 and TRBJ2-7, with 7 bases lining up with TRBD1. This CDR3 region has 15 residues. V gave up 5 bases and J gave up 1 base; unmatched junction bases: 8. Germline CDR1 reads MNHNY; CDR2 reads SVGAGI (reference sequence). CDR3 residues: CASSNDREISYEQYF. The CDR3 DNA is TGTGCCAGCAGTAACGACAGGGAAATATCCTACGAGCAGTACTTC.

The chain recombines TRBV5-4 with TRBJ2-5, with 13 bases lining up with TRBD2. CDR3 length: 18 amino acids. V shed 6 bases and J 1 base; nucleotides not matched to a gene: 12. The germline V gene encodes CDR1 SGHNT and CDR2 YYREEE (reference sequence). The CDR3 region has the DNA TGTGCCAGCACCCGCGGAGGACTAGCGGGGGACCTCCAAGAGACCCAGTACTTC. Encoded protein: CASTRGGLAGDLQETQYF.

The rearrangement links TRBV23-1 to TRBJ1-5; 7 nucleotides align to TRBD1. TRBV23-1 is sorted into the ORF group, with uncertain function. V lost 7 bases and J lost 7; bases outside the gene matches: 4. The CDR3 covers 12 residues. The CDR3 coding sequence is TGCGCCAGCAACAGGGGCTTGCAGCCCCAGCATTTT. This codes for CASNRGLQPQHF.

The rearrangement uses TRBV28 and TRBJ1-3; D uncertain. Germline V gene lookup returns CDR1 MDHEN and CDR2 SYDVKM. This CDR3 has 13 residues. Trimming pared 10 bases from V and 1 base from J, leaving 11 bases between. This CDR3 is CATTQVSGNTIYF. CDR3 nucleotides: TGTGCCACAACCCAGGTTTCTGGAAACACCATATATTTT.

The table lists this clone with a count of one. The chain uses TRBV11-2 and TRBJ1-5; no clear D. The V end lost 2 bases, the J end lost 5 bases, and 4 bases lay between the germline ends. The CDR3 contains 12 residues. Germline V gene sequence: CDR1 SGHAT, CDR2 FQNNGV. The CDR3 DNA is TGTGCCAGCAGCTTACCTTATCAGCCCCAGCATTTT. Protein: CASSLPYQPQHF.